Listed below are T cell receptor beta chains from one sample, sequenced in a study of tumor-infiltrating lymphocytes in primary liver carcinoma. Each CDR3 protein is one row after TCRdb ran MiXCR on the multiplex PCR reads. The data contain roughly 190,000 distinct CDR3 sequences, roughly 80% of them singletons. Sequencing was done on a sample of tumor tissue from primary liver carcinoma. Receptors originate from a man aged 40-49 years with primary liver carcinoma and hepatitis B virus infection. CDR3s include the opening cysteine and the closing phenylalanine or tryptophan. Each record gives: clone size, J gene, D gene, V gene, CDR3 protein, CDR3 DNA. A D gene is named only where the DNA matches it firmly. Some rows mark clone size as missing; the rest say once, few, many or name a class of expanded clone.

NA | TRBJ2-2 | NA | TRBV7-9 | CASRLADNTGELFF | TGTGCCAGCAGATTAGCTGACAACACCGGGGAGCTGTTTTTT
NA | TRBJ2-5 | TRBD2 | TRBV4-3 | CASSQAASGMTGETQYF | TGCGCCAGCAGCCAAGCGGCTAGCGGGATGACTGGAGAGACCCAGTATTTC
NA | TRBJ2-3 | NA | TRBV5-4 | CASSSTSWSDTQYF | TGTGCCAGCAGCTCGACTAGTTGGAGCGATACGCAGTATTTT
NA | TRBJ2-1 | NA | TRBV29-1 | CSALVGGRVGGQFF | TGCAGCGCCCTGGTTGGCGGCCGGGTAGGAGGGCAGTTCTTC
NA | TRBJ2-7 | NA | TRBV11-1 | CASSLWPAGESSCEQYF | TGTGCCAGCAGCTTATGGCCGGCGGGTGAAAGTTCCTGCGAGCAGTACTTC
NA | TRBJ2-2 | NA | TRBV4-3 | CASSHQPYWDEPGELFF | TGCGCCAGTAGCCACCAACCATATTGGGATGAGCCCGGGGAGCTGTTTTTT
NA | TRBJ1-5 | NA | TRBV6-1 | CASSVITVSRGRPQHF | TGTGCCAGCAGTGTCATTACAGTGTCCCGGGGGCGGCCCCAGCATTTT
NA | TRBJ2-5 | NA | TRBV29-1 | CCVTDPDTQESQYF | TGCTGCGTGACGGACCCGGACACACAAGAGTCCCAGTACTTC
NA | TRBJ1-2 | NA | TRBV11-1 | CASSLGPSEYAF | TGTGCCAGCAGCTTAGGGCCGAGCGAATACGCCTTC
NA | TRBJ1-6 | NA | TRBV11-1 | CASSRTFISPLHF | TGTGCCAGCAGCCGGACATTTATTTCACCCCTCCACTTT
NA | TRBJ1-2 | NA | TRBV29-1 | CSVSGLSNYGYTF | TGCAGCGTTTCGGGGCTTTCTAACTATGGCTACACCTTC
few | TRBJ1-1 | NA | TRBV12-3/TRBV12-4 | CASRIRINTETFF | TGTGCCAGCAGGATTCGAATTAATACTGAAACTTTCTTT
NA | TRBJ2-3 | TRBD1 | TRBV6-6 | CISKSGTGTQYF | TGTATCAGCAAATCGGGGACAGGCACGCAGTATTTT
few | TRBJ2-2 | NA | TRBV29-1 | CSVEDWTVAGELFF | TGCAGCGTTGAAGATTGGACCGTGGCCGGGGAGTTGTTTTTT
NA | TRBJ2-1 | NA | TRBV6-1 | CASTLEQHTYNEQFF | TGTGCTAGCACCCTGGAGCAGCACACCTATAATGAGCAGTTCTTC
many | TRBJ2-1 | TRBD2 | TRBV24-1 | CATSVGLAEQFF | TGTGCCACCAGTGTGGGACTAGCGGAGCAGTTCTTC
NA | TRBJ2-5 | NA | TRBV12-3/TRBV12-4 | CACSHTGQGETQYF | TGTGCCTGCAGCCATACGGGGCAGGGAGAGACCCAGTACTTC
NA | TRBJ2-5 | NA | TRBV4-1 | CASSQDDTETKYF | TGCGCCAGCAGCCAAGACGATACAGAGACCAAGTACTTC
NA | TRBJ1-6 | NA | TRBV6-5 | CASSSGAWVRNSPLHF | TGTGCCAGCAGTTCCGGGGCATGGGTCCGGAATTCACCCCTCCACTTT
NA | TRBJ1-5 | NA | TRBV6-2/TRBV6-3 | CASSYSRVPKQPHHF | TGTGCTAGTAGTTACTCGAGGGTCCCCAAACAGCCCCATCATTTT
NA | TRBJ2-1 | NA | TRBV11-3 | CAISLDASNNEQFF | TGTGCCATCAGCTTAGACGCCTCGAACAATGAGCAGTTCTTC
NA | TRBJ1-1 | NA | TRBV12-3/TRBV12-4 | CASSLEVASAFF | TGTGCCAGCAGTCTTGAAGTAGCCTCGGCTTTCTTT
NA | TRBJ2-1 | NA | TRBV6-1 | CASSERKYNEQFF | TGTGCCAGCAGTGAGCGGAAATATAATGAACAGTTCTTC
NA | TRBJ2-1 | NA | TRBV4-1 | CASSHQDKQYYNEQFF | TGCGCCAGCAGCCATCAGGACAAGCAATACTACAATGAGCAGTTCTTC
NA | TRBJ1-1 | NA | TRBV29-1 | CSVASQGSNTEDFF | TGCAGCGTTGCAAGTCAGGGGTCTAACACTGAAGATTTCTTT
NA | TRBJ2-1 | TRBD1 | TRBV5-1 | CASSLGWDSEQFF | TGCGCCAGCAGCTTAGGTTGGGACAGTGAGCAGTTCTTC
NA | TRBJ2-3 | NA | TRBV6-1 | CASSEDGSSDTQYF | TGTGCCAGCAGTGAAGACGGGAGCTCTGATACGCAGTATTTT
NA | TRBJ2-2 | TRBD1 | TRBV6-6 | CTSSFLTGVSGELFF | TGTACCAGCAGTTTCCTGACAGGGGTTTCCGGGGAGCTGTTTTTT
many | TRBJ1-5 | NA | TRBV5-6 | CASSLAGRGQPQHF | TGTGCCAGCAGCTTGGCAGGGAGAGGTCAGCCCCAGCATTTT
NA | TRBJ2-7 | TRBD1 | TRBV9 | CASIPRQGWAYEQYF | TGTGCCAGCATCCCTCGACAGGGTTGGGCTTACGAGCAGTACTTC
NA | TRBJ2-3 | NA | TRBV30 | CASGLTGGRDTQYF | TGTGCCTCCGGCCTCACTGGAGGCAGAGATACGCAGTATTTT
NA | TRBJ1-2 | NA | TRBV6-6 | CASYAEPVNYGYTF | TGTGCCTCATATGCGGAGCCAGTTAACTATGGCTACACCTTC
NA | TRBJ2-5 | TRBD2 | TRBV11-2 | CASSLGTSGLETQYF | TGTGCCAGCAGTTTAGGGACTAGCGGACTAGAGACCCAGTACTTC
NA | TRBJ2-1 | NA | TRBV11-3 | CARSLGVSNYEQFF | TGTGCTAGAAGCTTAGGCGTCTCGAACTATGAGCAGTTCTTC
NA | TRBJ2-4 | TRBD2 | TRBV11-1 | CASSFPVTSGSENTQYF | TGTGCCAGCAGCTTTCCCGTAACTAGCGGGTCCGAAAACACTCAGTACTTC
few | TRBJ2-7 | TRBD2 | TRBV28 | CASSRGGLHYKQYF | TGTGCCAGCAGTCGGGGGGGATTACATTACAAGCAGTACTTC
few | TRBJ2-3 | NA | TRBV7-8 | CASSISGYIDTQYF | TGTGCCAGCAGTATTAGCGGATACATAGATACGCAGTATTTT
NA | TRBJ1-6 | NA | TRBV11-1 | CASRQTLVSPLHF | TGTGCCAGCAGGCAGACACTAGTTTCACCCCTCCACTTT
NA | TRBJ1-1 | NA | TRBV6-6 | CASSSEVTTEAFF | TGTGCCAGCAGCTCAGAGGTGACTACTGAAGCCTTCTTT
NA | TRBJ2-1 | TRBD2 | TRBV10-2 | CASRTSNEEFF | TGCGCCAGCAGGACTAGCAATGAGGAGTTCTTC
NA | TRBJ2-1 | TRBD2 | TRBV14 | CASSAVAGWVNIEYFF | TGTGCCAGCAGTGCCGTAGCGGGATGGGTAAACATTGAGTATTTCTTC
NA | TRBJ2-1 | NA | TRBV11-2 | CTSSFRGPLDNEQFF | TGTACCAGCAGCTTTCGTGGGCCACTCGACAATGAGCAGTTCTTC
few | TRBJ2-1 | NA | TRBV29-1 | CSHSTSGDYNEQFF | TGCAGTCACAGTACTAGTGGAGACTACAATGAGCAGTTCTTC
NA | TRBJ1-4 | NA | TRBV29-1 | CSAQKGGLNKKLFF | TGCAGCGCCCAAAAAGGAGGCCTGAATAAAAAACTGTTTTTT
NA | TRBJ1-2 | TRBD1 | TRBV11-2 | CTSSLDRGYIYTF | TGTACCAGCAGCTTGGACAGGGGCTATATCTACACCTTC
NA | TRBJ2-1 | TRBD2 | TRBV29-1 | CSSGTSKWNDQFF | TGCAGCTCCGGGACTAGCAAGTGGAATGATCAGTTCTTC
NA | TRBJ1-1 | TRBD1 | TRBV6-6 | CASSVGTGMTEAFF | TGTGCCAGCAGCGTGGGGACAGGCATGACTGAAGCTTTCTTT
NA | TRBJ2-5 | TRBD2 | TRBV6-1 | CASNVRGAGAQYF | TGTGCCAGCAATGTAAGGGGTGCGGGGGCCCAGTACTTC
many | TRBJ2-3 | TRBD1 | TRBV5-1 | CASSSTGAFTDTQYF | TGCGCCAGCAGCTCAACAGGGGCCTTCACAGATACGCAGTATTTT
once | TRBJ1-5 | NA | TRBV4-1 | CASSQDAGGPGDTQHF | TGCGCCAGCAGCCAAGATGCGGGAGGACCGGGAGATACGCAGCATTTT
NA | TRBJ1-4 | TRBD1 | TRBV28 | CANNSRTGSNEKLFF | TGTGCCAACAATTCTCGGACAGGGAGTAATGAAAAACTGTTTTTT
NA | TRBJ1-5 | NA | TRBV11-3 | CTSSDNYSNQSQHF | TGTACCAGCAGTGACAACTATAGCAATCAGTCCCAGCATTTT